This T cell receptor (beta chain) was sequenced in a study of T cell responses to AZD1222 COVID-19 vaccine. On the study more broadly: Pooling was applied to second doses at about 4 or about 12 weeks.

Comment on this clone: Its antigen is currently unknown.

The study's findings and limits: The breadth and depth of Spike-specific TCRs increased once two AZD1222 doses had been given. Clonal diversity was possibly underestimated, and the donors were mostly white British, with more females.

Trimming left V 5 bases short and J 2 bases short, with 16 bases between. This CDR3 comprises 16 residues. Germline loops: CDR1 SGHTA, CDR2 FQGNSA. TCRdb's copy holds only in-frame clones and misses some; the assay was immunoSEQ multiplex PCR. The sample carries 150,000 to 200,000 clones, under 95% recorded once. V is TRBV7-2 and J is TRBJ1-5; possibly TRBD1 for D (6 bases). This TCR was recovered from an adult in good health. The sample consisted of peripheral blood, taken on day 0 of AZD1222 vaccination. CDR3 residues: CASSPQGLTGNQPQHF. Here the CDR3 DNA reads TGTGCCAGCAGCCCACAGGGACTAACCGGCAATCAGCCCCAGCATTTT.